At least ten counts were recorded for the clone carrying this T cell receptor beta chain. What it binds is unknown. This specimen belongs to a study of CD8 T cells in ankylosing spondylitis. Findings and limits, study-wide: Some motif variants were previously reported in reactive arthritis synovial fluid and blood.

MiXCR, applied by TCRdb to the 5' RACE reads, yields one record per CDR3 protein. Here the sample spans about 240,000 distinct CDR3 sequences, roughly 8% being singletons. The CDR3 spans 14 residues. CDR1 is SGHTA, CDR2 FQGNSA, per germline. V was pared by 6 bases and J by 6 bases, with 16 bases between. The rearrangement links TRBV7-2 to TRBJ2-3; D not resolved. Material: blood, either unsorted or a sorted T cell fraction (not recorded which). The sequence derives from a female donor with ankylosing spondylitis or in good health (not recorded which). CDR3 in amino acids: CASSSKPEIDTQYF. CDR3 DNA: TGTGCCAGCAGTTCCAAACCGGAGATTGATACGCAGTATTTT.